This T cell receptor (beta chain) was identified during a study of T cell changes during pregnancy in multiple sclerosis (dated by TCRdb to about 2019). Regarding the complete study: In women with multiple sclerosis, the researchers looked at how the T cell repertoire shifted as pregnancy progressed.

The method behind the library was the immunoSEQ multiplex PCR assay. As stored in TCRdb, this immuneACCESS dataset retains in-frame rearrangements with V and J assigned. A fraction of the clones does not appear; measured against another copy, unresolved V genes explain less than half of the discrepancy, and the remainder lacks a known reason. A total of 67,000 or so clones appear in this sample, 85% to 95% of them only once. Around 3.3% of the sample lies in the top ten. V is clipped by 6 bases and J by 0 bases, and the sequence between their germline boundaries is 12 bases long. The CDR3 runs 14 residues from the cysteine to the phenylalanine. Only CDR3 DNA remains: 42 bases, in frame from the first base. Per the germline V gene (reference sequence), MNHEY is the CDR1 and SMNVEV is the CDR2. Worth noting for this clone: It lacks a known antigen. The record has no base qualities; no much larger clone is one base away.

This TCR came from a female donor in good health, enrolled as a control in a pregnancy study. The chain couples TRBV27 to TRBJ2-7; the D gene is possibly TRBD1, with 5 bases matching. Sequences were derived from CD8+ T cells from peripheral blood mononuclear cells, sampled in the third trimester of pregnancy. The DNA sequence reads TGTGCCAGCAGAACCAGGGATACCTCCTACGAGCAGTACTTC. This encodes CASRTRDTSYEQYF.